This T cell receptor (beta chain) originates from a study of cytomegalovirus exposure and HLA in healthy donors. At the level of the study: An earlier analysis found around 100 million unique TCR beta sequences from about 190 million T cells. Study observations and caveats: A few of the chains that were CMV-associated were confirmed in vitro to be specific for CMV antigens.

The PCR was carried out with 60 Vbeta primers and 13 Jbeta primers. Sequenced by immunoSEQ multiplex PCR; TCRdb stores in-frame clones only, minus some. The top ten hold around 1.7% of the sample, which has 130,000 or so clones, 60% to 80% seen once. Concerning this clone itself: Its antigen is currently unknown.

Germline CDR1 is GTSNPN and CDR2 is SVGIG (reference sequence). With 0 bases clipped from V and 6 bases from J, the junction kept 7 bases outside the gene matches. CDR3 length: 15 amino acids. The rearrangement joins TRBV30 to TRBJ1-5; 8 bases line up with TRBD1. This TCR was recovered from a female donor in good health and CMV-seronegative. Material: PBMCs. The CDR3 spells CAWSVKGRGRQPQHF. CDR3 DNA: TGTGCCTGGAGTGTAAAAGGCAGGGGGCGTCAGCCCCAGCATTTT.